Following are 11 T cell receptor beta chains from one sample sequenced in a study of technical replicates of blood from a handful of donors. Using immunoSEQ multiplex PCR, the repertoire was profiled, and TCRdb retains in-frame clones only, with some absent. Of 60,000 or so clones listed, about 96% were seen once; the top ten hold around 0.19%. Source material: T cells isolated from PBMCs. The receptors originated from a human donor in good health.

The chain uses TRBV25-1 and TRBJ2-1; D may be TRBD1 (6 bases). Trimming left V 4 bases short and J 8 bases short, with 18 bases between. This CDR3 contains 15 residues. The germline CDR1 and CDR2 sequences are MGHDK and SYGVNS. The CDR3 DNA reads TGTGCCAGCAGTGCCGGCCCCCGGACAGATTATGAGCAGTTCTTC. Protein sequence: CASSAGPRTDYEQFF.

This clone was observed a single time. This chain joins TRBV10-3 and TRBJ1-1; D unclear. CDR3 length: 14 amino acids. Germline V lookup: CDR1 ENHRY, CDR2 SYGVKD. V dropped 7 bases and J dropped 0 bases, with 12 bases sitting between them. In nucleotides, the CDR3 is TGTGCCATCAACCCAGCGGGCCTGAACACTGAAGCTTTCTTT. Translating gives CAINPAGLNTEAFF.

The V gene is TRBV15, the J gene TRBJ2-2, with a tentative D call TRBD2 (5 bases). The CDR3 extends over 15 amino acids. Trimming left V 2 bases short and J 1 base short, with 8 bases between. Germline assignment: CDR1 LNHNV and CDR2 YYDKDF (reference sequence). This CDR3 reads CATSRSRGNTGELFF. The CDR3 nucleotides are TGTGCCACCAGCAGATCTCGGGGGAACACCGGGGAGCTGTTTTTT. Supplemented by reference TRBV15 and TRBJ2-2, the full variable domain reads DAMVIQNPRYQVTQFGKPVTLSCSQTLNHNVMYWYQQKSSQAPKLLFHYYDKDFNNEADTPDNFQSRRPNTSFCFLDIRSPGLGDTAMYLCATSRSRGNTGELFFGEGSRLTVL.

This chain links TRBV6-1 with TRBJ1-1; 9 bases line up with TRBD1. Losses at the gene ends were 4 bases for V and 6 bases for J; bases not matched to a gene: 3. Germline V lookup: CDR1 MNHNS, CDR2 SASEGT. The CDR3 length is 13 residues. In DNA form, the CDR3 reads TGTGCCAGCAGTGCGACAGGGGGATCTGAAGCTTTCTTT. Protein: CASSATGGSEAFF.

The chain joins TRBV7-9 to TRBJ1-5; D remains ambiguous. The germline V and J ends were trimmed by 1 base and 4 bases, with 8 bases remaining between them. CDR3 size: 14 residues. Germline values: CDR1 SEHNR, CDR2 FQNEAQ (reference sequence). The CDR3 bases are TGTGCCAGCAGCTTAGGTGGCTGGAATCAGCCCCAGCATTTT. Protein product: CASSLGGWNQPQHF.

The chain's CDR3 is CATRGLYEQYF. CDR3 nucleotides: TGTGCGACCAGGGGGCTGTACGAGCAGTACTTC. This chain connects TRBV28 to TRBJ2-7, with TRBD1 identical over 8 bases. In germline, CDR1 is MDHEN, CDR2 SYDVKM. The CDR3 loop spans 11 amino acids.

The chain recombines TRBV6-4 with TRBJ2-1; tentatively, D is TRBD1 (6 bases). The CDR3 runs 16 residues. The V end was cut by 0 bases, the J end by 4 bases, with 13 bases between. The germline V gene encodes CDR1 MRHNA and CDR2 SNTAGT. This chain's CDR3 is CASSDSMQGIYNEQFF. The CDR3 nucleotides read TGTGCCAGCAGTGACTCGATGCAGGGGATATACAATGAGCAGTTCTTC.

The CDR3 DNA sequence: TGTGCCAGCAGCGTAGCTGAAGGCAGGAACTACGAGCAGTACTTC. Protein sequence: CASSVAEGRNYEQYF. The rearrangement uses TRBV9 and TRBJ2-7; the D is unclear. The CDR3 has 15 amino acids. V shed 0 bases and J shed 3 bases, with 13 bases lying between them. Germline CDR1 reads SGDLS; CDR2 reads YYNGEE.

CDR3 nucleotides: TGCGCCAGCAGCCTAGGAGGGACGATGAACACTGAAGCTTTCTTT. Protein product: CASSLGGTMNTEAFF. This sequence joins TRBV5-1 and TRBJ1-1, with a tentative D call TRBD1 (5 bases). Trimming removed 4 bases at V and 0 bases at J, with 13 bases between. The germline gives CDR1 SGHRS, CDR2 YFSETQ. The CDR3 is 15 residues long.

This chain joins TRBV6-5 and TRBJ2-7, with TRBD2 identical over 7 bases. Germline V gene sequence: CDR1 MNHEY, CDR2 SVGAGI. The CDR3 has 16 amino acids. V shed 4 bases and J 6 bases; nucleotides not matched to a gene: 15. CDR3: CASSSRFAGVQAEQYF. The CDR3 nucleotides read TGTGCCAGCAGTTCCCGCTTTGCGGGAGTACAGGCCGAGCAGTACTTC.

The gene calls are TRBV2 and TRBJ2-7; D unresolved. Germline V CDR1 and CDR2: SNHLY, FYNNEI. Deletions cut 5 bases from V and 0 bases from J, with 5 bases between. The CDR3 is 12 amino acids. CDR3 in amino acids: CASSPHSYEQYF. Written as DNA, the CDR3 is TGTGCCAGCAGTCCCCACTCCTACGAGCAGTACTTC.